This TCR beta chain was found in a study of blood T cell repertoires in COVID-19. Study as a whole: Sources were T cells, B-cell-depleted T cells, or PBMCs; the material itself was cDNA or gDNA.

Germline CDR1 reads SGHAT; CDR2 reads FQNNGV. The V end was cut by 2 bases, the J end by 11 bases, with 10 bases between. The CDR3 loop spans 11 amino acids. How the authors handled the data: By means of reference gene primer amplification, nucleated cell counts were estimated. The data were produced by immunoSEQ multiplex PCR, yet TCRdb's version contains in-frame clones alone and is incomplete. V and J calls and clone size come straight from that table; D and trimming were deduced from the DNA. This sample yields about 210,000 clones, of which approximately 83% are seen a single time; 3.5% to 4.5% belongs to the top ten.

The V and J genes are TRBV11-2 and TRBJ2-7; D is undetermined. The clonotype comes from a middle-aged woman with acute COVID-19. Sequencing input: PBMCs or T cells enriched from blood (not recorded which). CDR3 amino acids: CASSLWFAKYF. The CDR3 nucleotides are TGTGCCAGCAGCTTATGGTTTGCGAAGTACTTC.